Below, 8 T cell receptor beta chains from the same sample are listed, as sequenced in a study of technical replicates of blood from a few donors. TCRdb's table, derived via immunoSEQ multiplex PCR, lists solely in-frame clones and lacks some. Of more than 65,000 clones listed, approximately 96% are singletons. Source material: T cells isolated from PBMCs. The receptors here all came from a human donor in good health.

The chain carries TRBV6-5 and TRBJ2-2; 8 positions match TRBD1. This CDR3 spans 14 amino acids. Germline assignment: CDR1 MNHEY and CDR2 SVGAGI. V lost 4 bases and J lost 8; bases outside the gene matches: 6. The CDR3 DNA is TGTGCCAGCAGTTTTACGGGGACAGGAGGGGAGCTGTTTTTT. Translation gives CASSFTGTGGELFF.

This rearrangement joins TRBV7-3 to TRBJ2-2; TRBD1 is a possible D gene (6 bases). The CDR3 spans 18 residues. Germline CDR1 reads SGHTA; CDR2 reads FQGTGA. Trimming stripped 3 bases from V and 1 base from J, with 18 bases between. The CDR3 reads CASSLHREYRGNTGELFF. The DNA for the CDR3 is TGTGCCAGCAGCTTGCACAGGGAATATCGTGGGAACACCGGGGAGCTGTTTTTT.

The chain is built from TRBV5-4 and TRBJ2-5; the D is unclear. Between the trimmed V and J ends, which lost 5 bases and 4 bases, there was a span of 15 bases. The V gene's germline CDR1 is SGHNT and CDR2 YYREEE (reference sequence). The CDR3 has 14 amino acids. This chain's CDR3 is CASRSSRILETQYF. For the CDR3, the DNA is TGTGCCAGCAGATCCTCCAGGATATTAGAGACCCAGTACTTC.

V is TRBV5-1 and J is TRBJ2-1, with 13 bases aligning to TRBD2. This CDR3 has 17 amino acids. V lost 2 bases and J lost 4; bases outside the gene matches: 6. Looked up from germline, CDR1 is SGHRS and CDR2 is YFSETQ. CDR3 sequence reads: CASSFRLAGGVYNEQFF. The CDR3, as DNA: TGCGCCAGCAGCTTTCGACTAGCGGGAGGAGTTTACAATGAGCAGTTCTTC.

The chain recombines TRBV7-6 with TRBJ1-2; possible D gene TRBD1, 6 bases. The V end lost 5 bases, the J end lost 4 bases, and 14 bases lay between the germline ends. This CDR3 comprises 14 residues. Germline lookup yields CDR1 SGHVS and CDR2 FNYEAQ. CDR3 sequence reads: CASSPRTAIYGYTF. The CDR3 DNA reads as TGTGCCAGCAGCCCGCGGACAGCGATCTATGGCTACACCTTC.

In nucleotides, the CDR3 is TGTGCCAGCAGCTTGGGTAACCAGGGGAGCACTGAAGCTTTCTTT. It translates to CASSLGNQGSTEAFF. The chain combines TRBV5-8 with TRBJ1-1; the D gene is possibly TRBD1 (6 bases). Trimming stripped 0 bases from V and 4 bases from J, with 13 bases between. This CDR3 is 15 amino acids long. Germline CDR1 SGHTS, CDR2 YDEGEE.

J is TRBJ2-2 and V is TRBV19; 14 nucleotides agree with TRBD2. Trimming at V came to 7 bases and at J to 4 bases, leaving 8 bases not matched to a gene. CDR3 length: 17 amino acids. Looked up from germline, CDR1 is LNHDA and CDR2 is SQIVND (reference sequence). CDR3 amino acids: CASNRGTSGSPTGELFF. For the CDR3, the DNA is TGTGCCAGTAACCGGGGGACTAGCGGGAGCCCCACCGGGGAGCTGTTTTTT.

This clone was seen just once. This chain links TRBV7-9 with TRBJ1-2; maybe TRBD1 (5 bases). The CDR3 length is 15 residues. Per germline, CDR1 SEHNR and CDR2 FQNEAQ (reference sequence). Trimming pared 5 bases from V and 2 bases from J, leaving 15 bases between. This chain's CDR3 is CASSPMSGINYGYTF. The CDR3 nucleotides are TGTGCCAGCAGCCCGATGTCAGGGATAAACTATGGCTACACCTTC.